This T cell receptor (beta chain) is drawn from a study of shared clonotypes between healthy human individuals (dated by TCRdb to the early 2020s). Regarding the research as a whole: The cohort comprised a couple of women and a few men aged 18 to 49 years. To increase sequencing depth and limit assay-specific biases, TCR repertoire library preparation and sequencing were carried out by different laboratories using diverse techniques. Per donor, three plates each were used for CD4 naive and CD4 memory, two for CD8 naive, and one for CD8 memory. Per donor, leukapheresis produced somewhere between about 0.94 and 8.9 billion PBMCs. Blood TCR repertoires of about 5 healthy adults were deeply sequenced to estimate repertoire size and the extent of clonotype sharing between individuals.

The donors were healthy, HIV-negative adults with no recently reported acute infections or vaccinations. Every donor was a Caucasian adult residing in Nashville, Tennessee, USA. CD8 memory samples consisted of magnetically selected CD45RO+ cells combined with CCR7-negative CD45RA+ effector memory (TemRA) cells. Blood was obtained by leukapheresis, after which PBMCs were separated by Ficoll-Histopaque density gradient centrifugation and cryopreserved in liquid nitrogen vapor phase. Analytical flow cytometry was used to check the purity and quantity of every magnetically sorted T cell population. From each sorted fraction, genomic DNA was isolated and quantified by UV absorbance on a Nanodrop 2000c. Regarding this clone: The antigen it recognizes is unknown. Nothing much larger sits one base from this clone, and base qualities are not available.

Using the deep immunoSEQ assay, TCR CDR3 regions were amplified from genomic DNA by multiplex PCR. For each cell subset, the extracted genomic DNA was distributed evenly across all wells of several immunoSEQ 96-well plates, and each plate served as one replicate. Each replicate PCR for sorted subsets received approximately 200 ng genomic DNA, equal to tens of thousands of T cell genomes. Purified libraries were quantified with a Qubit 3.0 fluorometer, sized on a Bioanalyzer 2100, and re-quantified with the KAPA Library Quantification kit. Every immunoSEQ 96-well plate was sequenced on a dedicated single-read 150-cycle Illumina NextSeq 550 flow cell. The source study handled its data this way. Because the immunoSEQ output held only junctional sequences and lacked quality scores, the filtering could not match the filtering applied to full-length reads. To assign V/J genes and CDR3, sequences were annotated using PyIR, a Python wrapper for IgBLAST v1.9, with IMGT germline references. Reads were filtered out if the reads had weak V/J assignments (E-value above 1e-6), no CDR3, stop codons, out-of-frame junctions, or ambiguous translated residues. V3J clonotypes were defined by identical inferred V gene, J gene, and CDR3 amino acid sequence. Percentage overlap between repertoires was computed as shared unique clonotypes divided by the size of the smaller repertoire. RTK rarefaction, the Chao1 estimator, and Recon v2.1 estimates of unobserved clonotypes were used to assess repertoire richness. Generation probabilities for all TCRbeta clonotypes obtained by the gDNA method from a few donors were computed using OLGA. TCRdb limited this immuneACCESS table to in-frame rearrangements with V and J called. A share of clones is missing; checked studies link under half to unresolved V genes, and the rest is unexplained. The V and J calls and clone size come from that table; D and trimming were worked out from the DNA. Counted in this sample were fewer than 850,000 clones; roughly 88% of them appeared once. About a third of the sample belongs to the ten largest clones.

Overall study results and their limits: Across four donors, approximately 5% of naive CD4, roughly 3.8% of naive CD8, roughly 2.3% of memory CD4, and roughly 0.4% of memory CD8 clonotypes were shared. Clonotypes shared by all four sorted-subset donors showed higher generation probabilities than non-shared clonotypes. Naive subsets generally had larger estimated clonotype richness than memory subsets did. Because the study included a small number of donors, the genetic and exposure-history diversity represented was limited. Incomplete sequencing was indicated by rarefaction of sorted-subset datasets, despite the large sequencing depth. Sampling was restricted to blood, and TCR repertoires in tissues likely differ from the TCR repertoires found in blood. Pairwise subsampling indicated that sequencing depth was expected to affect the degree of clonotype sharing among donors.

The clonotype was recovered from a man in his late teens or twenties in good health. Some clones in this sample may be carry-over from other donors' samples. The source material was memory CD8+ T cells from PBMCs. This sample's cell subset or site label indicates: CD45RO+ cells pooled with CCR7-negative TemRA cells.

The CDR3 amino acid sequence is: CASSLRVGTEAFF. The nucleotides read TGCGCCAGCAGCTTAAGGGTTGGCACTGAAGCTTTCTTT. The sequence joins TRBV5-1 to TRBJ1-1, with the D gene uncertain. Its CDR3 holds 13 amino acids, cysteine through phenylalanine. Here the CDR3 DNA is all that survives: 39 bases in frame from base 1. V is shortened by 2 bases, J by 4 bases, and the region joining them spans 9 bases. For CDR1 and CDR2, the germline V gene lists SGHRS and YFSETQ.